Here is one TCR beta chain with its context. As handled by the study authors: Estimation of nucleated cell counts was performed using reference gene primer amplification. The table came from immunoSEQ multiplex PCR; TCRdb's copy has only in-frame clones and leaves some out. V, J and clone size were drawn from that table, and D and trimming were deduced from the DNA. The sample lists 200,000 to 300,000 clones; around 84% were seen once. The data stem from a study of blood T cell repertoires in COVID-19. Study information: The study drew acute and convalescent COVID-19 samples from the United States, Italy and Spain. Sample material is recorded as cDNA or gDNA derived from T cells, B-cell-depleted T cells, or PBMCs.

The CDR3 spans 16 residues. Per germline, CDR1 MGHRA and CDR2 YSYEKL. With 0 bases removed from V and 1 base from J, the gap between germline ends came to 12 bases. The sequence came from a man aged 55 to 69 with acute or convalescent COVID-19. Sequencing was performed on peripheral blood. V is TRBV4-1 and J is TRBJ1-2, with D perhaps matching TRBD1 (6 bases). This CDR3 reads CASSQEPTGYNYGYTF. CDR3 nucleotide sequence: TGCGCCAGCAGCCAAGAGCCGACAGGATATAACTATGGCTACACCTTC.